This TCR beta chain is drawn from a study of T-cell reconstitution after alpha-beta-depleted transplantation in children. The CDR3 spans 14 residues. Germline CDR1 and CDR2: MNHNS and SASEGT. Trimming pared 4 bases from V and 6 bases from J, leaving 12 bases between. Unique molecular identifiers were incorporated when the TCRbeta library was constructed. TCRdb reprocessed the PCR reads via MiXCR and lists one record per CDR3 protein. This repertoire shows hundreds of thousands of distinct CDR3 sequences, 18% found once; its top ten account for 2.5% to 4%. This sequence joins TRBV6-1 and TRBJ1-4; weak D call: TRBD1 (6 bases). The sample here was PBMCs from the stem cell graft donor, taken from the stem cell graft. The TCR was taken from a human donor who donated a stem cell graft to a child with acute lymphoblastic leukemia. In DNA, the CDR3 is TGTGCCAGCAGTGTTCTTCCAGGGGATGAAAAACTGTTTTTT. Amino acid sequence: CASSVLPGDEKLFF.